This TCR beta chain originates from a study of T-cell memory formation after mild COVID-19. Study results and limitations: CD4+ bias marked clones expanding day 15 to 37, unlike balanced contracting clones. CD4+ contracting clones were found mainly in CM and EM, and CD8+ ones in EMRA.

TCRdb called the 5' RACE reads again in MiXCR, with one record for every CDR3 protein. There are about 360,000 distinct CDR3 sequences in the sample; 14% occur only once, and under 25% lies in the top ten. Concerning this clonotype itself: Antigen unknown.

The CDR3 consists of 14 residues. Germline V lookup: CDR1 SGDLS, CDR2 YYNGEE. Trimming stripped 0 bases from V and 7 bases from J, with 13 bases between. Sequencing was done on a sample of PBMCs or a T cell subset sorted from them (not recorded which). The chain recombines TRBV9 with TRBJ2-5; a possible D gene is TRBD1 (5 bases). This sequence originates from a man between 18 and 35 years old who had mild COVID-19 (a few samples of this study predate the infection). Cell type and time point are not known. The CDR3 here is CASSVGGVGVTQYF. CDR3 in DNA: TGTGCCAGCAGCGTAGGTGGGGTAGGGGTGACCCAGTACTTC. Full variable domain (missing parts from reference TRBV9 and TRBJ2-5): DSGVTQTPKHLITATGQRVTLRCSPRSGDLSVYWYQQSLDQGLQFLIQYYNGEERAKGNILERFSAQQFPDLHSELNLSSLELGDSALYFCASSVGGVGVTQYFGPGTRLLVL.